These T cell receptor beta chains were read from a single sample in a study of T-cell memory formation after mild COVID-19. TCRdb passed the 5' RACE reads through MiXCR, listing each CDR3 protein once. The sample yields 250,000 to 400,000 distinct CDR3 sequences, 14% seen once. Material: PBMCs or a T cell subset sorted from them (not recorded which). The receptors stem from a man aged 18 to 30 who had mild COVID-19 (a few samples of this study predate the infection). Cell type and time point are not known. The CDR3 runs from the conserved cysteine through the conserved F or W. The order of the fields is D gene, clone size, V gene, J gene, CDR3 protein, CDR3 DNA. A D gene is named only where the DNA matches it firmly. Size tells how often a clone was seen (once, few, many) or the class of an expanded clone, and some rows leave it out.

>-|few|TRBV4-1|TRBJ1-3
CASSQDAVGGDTIYF
TGCGCCAGCAGCCAAGATGCCGTAGGAGGTGACACCATATATTTT
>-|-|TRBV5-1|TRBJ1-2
CASSPRRGNYGYTF
TGCGCCAGCAGCCCGAGGAGGGGGAACTATGGCTACACCTTC
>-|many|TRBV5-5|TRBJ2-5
CASSLLWVGQETQYF
TGTGCCAGCAGCTTGTTATGGGTGGGTCAAGAGACCCAGTACTTC
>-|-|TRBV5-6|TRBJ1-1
CASSLAREEAFF
TGTGCCAGCAGCTTGGCCAGAGAGGAAGCTTTCTTT
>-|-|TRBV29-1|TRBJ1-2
CSGTLGAPYGYTF
TGCAGCGGGACCTTAGGCGCCCCGTATGGCTACACCTTC
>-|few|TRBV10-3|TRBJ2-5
CAISEWEWETQYF
TGTGCCATCAGTGAGTGGGAGTGGGAGACCCAGTACTTC
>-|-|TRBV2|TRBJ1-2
CASSEEQGGYGYTF
TGTGCCAGCAGTGAGGAACAGGGAGGCTATGGCTACACCTTC
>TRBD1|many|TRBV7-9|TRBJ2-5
CASSSQGGSETQYF
TGTGCCAGCAGCTCACAGGGGGGAAGTGAGACCCAGTACTTC
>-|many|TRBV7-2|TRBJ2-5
CASSLVGDGETQYF
TGTGCCAGCAGCTTAGTCGGGGACGGGGAGACCCAGTACTTC
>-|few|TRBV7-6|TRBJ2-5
CASSPGWQTQYF
TGTGCCAGCAGTCCGGGCTGGCAGACCCAGTACTTC
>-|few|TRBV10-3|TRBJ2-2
CAIGGRGGGTGELFF
TGTGCCATCGGAGGGAGGGGAGGGGGCACCGGGGAGCTGTTTTTT
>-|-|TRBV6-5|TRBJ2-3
CASRRTGGFTDTQYF
TGTGCCAGCAGACGGACTGGGGGTTTCACAGATACGCAGTATTTT
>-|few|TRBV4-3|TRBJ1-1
CASSQERVGTEAFF
TGCGCCAGCAGCCAAGAGAGGGTTGGAACTGAAGCTTTCTTT
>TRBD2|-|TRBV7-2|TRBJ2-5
CASSFLAGGGETQYF
TGTGCCAGCAGCTTCCTAGCGGGGGGAGGAGAGACCCAGTACTTC
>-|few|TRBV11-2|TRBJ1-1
CASSLGFVVNTEAFF
TGTGCCAGCAGCTTAGGTTTCGTGGTGAACACTGAAGCTTTCTTT
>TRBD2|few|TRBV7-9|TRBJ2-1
CASSPTSVPYNEQFF
TGTGCCAGCAGCCCTACTAGCGTTCCCTACAATGAGCAGTTCTTC
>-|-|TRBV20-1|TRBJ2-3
CSTRMGITDTQYF
TGCAGTACCCGCATGGGGATCACAGATACGCAGTATTTT
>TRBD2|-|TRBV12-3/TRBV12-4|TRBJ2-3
CASSLWASGDTDTQYF
TGTGCCAGCAGTTTGTGGGCTAGCGGGGACACAGATACGCAGTATTTT
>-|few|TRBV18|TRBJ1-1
CASSPISDTTEAFF
TGTGCCAGCTCACCAATCTCTGATACCACTGAAGCTTTCTTT
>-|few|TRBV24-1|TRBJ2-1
CATSGTVSWREQFF
TGTGCCACCAGTGGGACAGTCTCTTGGCGTGAGCAGTTCTTC